This T cell receptor (delta chain) was profiled in a study of gamma-delta chains in newborns, infants, children. Study information: Microbial exposure reportedly drives polyclonal innate γδ T cell expansion after birth.

TCRdb redid clone calling on the reads using CATT. The table shows about 5,000 delta-chain clones, with 3% to 4% occurring only once. The CDR3 runs to 15 residues. The germline gives CDR1 GEAIGNYY, CDR2 EKD. The junction had 1 base not matched to a gene; V was cut back by 2 bases and J by 3 bases. In this sample, this clone is medium-sized. V and J are TRDV2 and TRDJ2, with 11 bases aligning to TRDD3. This receptor was identified in a child who was a newborn, infant or young child, either healthy, febrile or measles-vaccinated (not recorded which). The sequencing input was blood. The CDR3 protein is CACDILGDMTAQLFF. The CDR3 DNA sequence: TGTGCCTGTGACATACTGGGGGATATGACAGCACAACTCTTCTTT.